Sequencing of this T cell receptor (beta chain) was carried out in a study of blood T cell repertoires in COVID-19. At the level of the study: Collection of acute and convalescent COVID-19 samples took place in the United States, Italy and Spain. T cells, B-cell-depleted T cells, or PBMCs supplied cDNA or gDNA.

In the authors' methods: Nucleated cell number was recorded as an estimate derived from reference gene primer amplification. Profiled with immunoSEQ multiplex PCR; TCRdb holds only in-frame clones, not every one. The V and J calls and the clone size are those of that table, but D and trimming were determined from the DNA. The profile shows hundreds of thousands of clones, more than 70% of them singletons. The CDR3 is made up of 13 amino acids. Germline-derived CDR1 and CDR2 are LGHNA and YSLEER. Trimming took 3 bases from V and 7 from J; bases not matched to a gene: 3. Seattle patients were enrolled while actively infected and followed longitudinally. This clone was detected once.

The source is a woman aged 25 to 39 with COVID-19, enrolled during active disease. This chain uses TRBV4-3 with TRBJ2-3; TRBD1 agrees at 8 bases. Sequences were obtained from peripheral blood. The CDR3 DNA reads TGCGCCAGCAGCCAGGACAGGGAAAATACGCAGTATTTT. Amino acid sequence: CASSQDRENTQYF.